Listed here is a single TCR beta chain. No cognate antigen has been identified for it. No per-base quality is available; no much larger clone lies one base away. The data belong to a study of early T cells in non-severe SARS-CoV-2 infection (TCRdb year 2021). Regarding the complete study: Bulk RNA from unsorted whole blood was used for TCR sequencing, so alpha and beta chains could not be paired. Broader findings and caveats from the paper: VDJdb matching was skewed toward anti-spike CD8 responses, so virus-specific expansions were likely underestimated and private and CD4 specificities were missed.

V is shortened by 0 bases, J by 7 bases, and the region joining them spans 12 bases. The germline V gene supplies CDR1 SGHTA and CDR2 FQGNSA. Its CDR3 holds 14 amino acids, cysteine through phenylalanine. Only the CDR3 region is kept as DNA, spanning 42 bases read in frame from base 1. The library was prepared using 5' RACE. Instrument on record: NextSeq 500. In the TCR library protocol, unique molecular identifiers were attached to individual cDNA molecules to correct for PCR bias and sequencing error. TCR alpha and beta chains were both sequenced, and the abundances of alpha and beta sequences in each sample were closely correlated with each other. Turning to the authors' computational methods: V gene, J gene and CDR3 annotation of TCR sequences was performed with Decombinator V4. TCRs were defined as expanded if a significant change between any two time points was detected under a Poisson model with p below 0.0001. TCR abundances were normalised to the total number of TCRs sequenced in each sample and reported as counts per million. TRAV1-2 paired with TRAJ12, TRAJ20 or TRAJ33 defined MAIT TCRs, while TRAV10 paired with TRAJ18 defined iNKT TCRs. VDJdb, accessed 1 November 2021, was searched for CMV, EBV and SARS-CoV-2 annotated TCRs, with TCRs annotated for multiple antigens excluded. The raw public reads went through TCRdb reprocessing: fastp at Q25, MiXCR clone calling, in-frame beta chains kept. Entries that share a CDR3 protein sequence are merged under the most common genes and DNA. The V and J calls come from TCRdb's annotation, not from the publication. The sample data list tens of thousands of distinct CDR3 sequences, and roughly a tenth of these were observed just once. 5% to 6.5% of the sample lies in the top ten.

A case-control design nested within a healthcare worker cohort in London, UK, was used, with weekly nasopharyngeal swab PCR tests and blood sampling performed. Healthcare workers were recruited between 23 and 31 March 2020, during the week of the UK lockdown, and were followed weekly for up to about 15 weeks. The sequence was collected from an adult who was a healthcare worker with PCR-confirmed SARS-CoV-2 infection or an uninfected control (not recorded which). The sample was whole blood, taken at baseline. This chain is built from TRBV7-2 and TRBJ1-2; 5 matching bases give a weak D call of TRBD1. DNA sequence: TGTGCCAGCAGCTTAGCCGGGGCCCCTATTGGCTACACCTTC. It is translated as CASSLAGAPIGYTF.